These T cell receptor beta chains were read from a single sample in a study of blood T cell repertoires in COVID-19. Produced via immunoSEQ multiplex PCR; TCRdb's table is partial and in-frame only. The repertoire holds about 390,000 clones, with roughly 89% as singletons. The sample was PBMCs or T cells enriched from blood (not recorded which). Receptors originate from a woman aged 50 to 65 who had recovered from COVID-19. Each CDR3 is given with its conserved first and last residue. A D gene is named only where the DNA matches it firmly. Not all rows give a size; the values are once, few, many and, for expanded clones, a class.

j_call d_call v_call cdr3_length clone_size cdr3_aa cdr3_nt
TRBJ2-1 . TRBV14 16 . CASSRRITGLPNEQFF TGTGCCAGCAGCCGACGGATTACAGGGCTTCCGAATGAGCAGTTCTTC
TRBJ2-1 TRBD2 TRBV7-2 15 . CASSWTSGGNQSPFF TGTGCCAGCAGCTGGACTAGCGGGGGAAATCAGTCGCCGTTCTTC
TRBJ1-1 . TRBV18 17 . CASSPQFQGLTNTEAFF TGTGCCAGCTCACCACAATTCCAAGGACTGACGAACACTGAAGCTTTCTTT
TRBJ1-4 . TRBV13 16 . CASSLRVGGPNEKLFF TGTGCCAGCAGCTTGCGTGTTGGCGGTCCTAATGAAAAACTGTTTTTT
TRBJ1-1 . TRBV4-1 13 . CASSQDNGYEAFF TGCGCCAGCAGCCAAGATAACGGGTACGAAGCTTTCTTT
TRBJ1-2 TRBD1 TRBV5-4 15 . CASSLPQGLKDGYTF TGTGCCAGCAGCTTACCACAGGGGCTAAAGGATGGCTACACCTTC
TRBJ2-2 . TRBV5-5 13 . CASSLADTGELFF TGTGCCAGCAGCTTGGCTGACACCGGGGAGCTGTTTTTT
TRBJ2-7 TRBD1 TRBV2 15 . CASRNLDRGHGEQYF TGTGCCAGCAGGAACCTGGACAGGGGGCATGGGGAGCAGTACTTC
TRBJ1-5 . TRBV18 13 few CASSPRPNQPQHF TGTGCCAGCTCACCACGGCCAAATCAGCCCCAGCATTTT
TRBJ1-3 . TRBV30 10 . CAWSKNTIYF TGTGCCTGGAGCAAAAACACCATATATTTT
TRBJ1-3 . TRBV7-9 12 . CASSLGENTIYF TGTGCCAGCAGCTTAGGCGAGAACACCATATATTTT
TRBJ2-5 TRBD1 TRBV4-1 15 . CASSQGPTGEETQYF TGCGCCAGCAGCCAAGGCCCGACAGGGGAAGAGACCCAGTACTTC
TRBJ2-7 TRBD1 TRBV6-2/TRBV6-3 14 . CASSPGRQGYEQYF TGTGCCAGCAGCCCAGGGCGACAGGGCTACGAGCAGTACTTC
TRBJ1-1 . TRBV30 14 . CAWSVPYMNTEAFF TGTGCCTGGAGTGTACCATACATGAACACTGAAGCTTTCTTT
TRBJ2-7 . TRBV7-9 12 . CASSSDTGEQYF TGTGCCAGCAGTTCAGACACTGGCGAGCAGTACTTC
TRBJ1-1 TRBD1 TRBV7-8 14 . CASSPISEDRGSFF TGTGCCAGCAGCCCCATATCGGAGGACAGGGGGTCTTTCTTT
TRBJ2-7 . TRBV27 15 . CASSLSAGPSYEQYF TGTGCCAGCAGTTTATCGGCAGGGCCCTCCTACGAGCAGTACTTC
TRBJ2-5 TRBD1 TRBV28 16 . CASSSGTGGMGETQYF TGTGCCAGCAGTTCCGGGACAGGGGGTATGGGAGAGACCCAGTACTTC
TRBJ2-5 TRBD2 TRBV3-1/TRBV3-2 17 . CASSQEDSGVEGETQYF TGTGCCAGCAGCCAAGAGGATAGCGGGGTCGAGGGGGAGACCCAGTACTTC
TRBJ1-3 . TRBV7-2 17 . CASSLSGGAYSGNTIYF TGTGCCAGCAGCCTATCCGGGGGGGCATACTCTGGAAACACCATATATTTT
TRBJ2-1 TRBD2 TRBV7-9 18 . CASSDNRGAGGSYNEQFF TGTGCCAGCAGCGACAACCGCGGGGCGGGGGGCTCCTACAATGAGCAGTTCTTC
TRBJ1-2 TRBD1 TRBV5-1 13 . CASSLGGQYGYTF TGCGCCAGCAGCTTGGGGGGACAGTATGGCTACACCTTC
TRBJ1-2 . TRBV19 15 . CASSILQVLNYGYTF TGTGCCAGTAGTATTCTACAGGTCCTTAACTATGGCTACACCTTC
TRBJ1-2 . TRBV10-3 13 . CAISDLGAGSYTF TGTGCCATCAGTGACTTAGGGGCAGGGAGCTACACCTTC
TRBJ1-6 TRBD1 TRBV4-1 15 . CASSQLQGVNSPLHF TGCGCCAGCAGCCAGCTTCAGGGGGTAAATTCACCCCTCCACTTT
TRBJ1-1 . TRBV5-1 13 . CASSLDERTEAFF TGCGCCAGCAGCTTGGACGAGAGGACTGAAGCTTTCTTT
TRBJ2-7 TRBD1 TRBV7-2 14 . CASSPNRDRAEQYF TGTGCCAGCAGCCCAAACCGGGACAGGGCCGAGCAGTACTTC
TRBJ2-1 TRBD1 TRBV7-9 13 . CASSESYRGQQFF TGTGCCAGCAGCGAATCCTACAGGGGCCAGCAGTTCTTC
TRBJ2-5 TRBD1 TRBV7-2 13 . CASSQQGGETQYF TGTGCCAGCAGCCAACAGGGGGGAGAGACCCAGTACTTC
TRBJ2-3 TRBD2 TRBV6-4 15 few CASSDSGGATDTQYF TGTGCCAGCAGTGATAGCGGGGGGGCCACAGATACGCAGTATTTT
TRBJ2-7 . TRBV12-3/TRBV12-4 12 . CASSFVTYEQYF TGTGCCAGCAGTTTCGTAACCTACGAGCAGTACTTC
TRBJ1-2 . TRBV6-5 13 . CASSPRARYGYTF TGTGCCAGCAGCCCGAGGGCGCGCTATGGCTACACCTTC
TRBJ2-7 TRBD1 TRBV7-9 16 . CASSPAPGQGAGEQYF TGTGCCAGCAGCCCCGCACCGGGACAGGGGGCTGGGGAGCAGTACTTC
TRBJ2-7 . TRBV27 11 . CASIRGYEQYF TGTGCCAGCATAAGGGGCTACGAGCAGTACTTC
TRBJ1-2 . TRBV4-3 16 . CASSQDIQGSNYGYTF TGCGCCAGCAGCCAAGATATCCAGGGGAGTAACTATGGCTACACCTTC
TRBJ1-2 TRBD1 TRBV6-5 14 . CASNDGDRAGGYTF TGTGCCAGCAACGACGGGGACAGGGCGGGTGGCTACACCTTC
TRBJ2-3 TRBD2 TRBV3-1/TRBV3-2 14 . CASSQSGGADTQYF TGTGCCAGCAGTCAGAGCGGGGGGGCAGATACGCAGTATTTT
TRBJ1-4 . TRBV28 15 . CASRTDTPSNEKLFF TGTGCCAGCAGAACAGATACCCCTTCTAATGAAAAACTGTTTTTT
TRBJ1-2 . TRBV27 13 . CASSGWRGYGYTF TGTGCCAGCAGCGGGTGGAGAGGCTATGGCTACACCTTC
TRBJ1-6 . TRBV30 13 . CAWTLTSNSPLHF TGTGCCTGGACCCTGACATCTAATTCACCCCTCCACTTT
TRBJ2-3 . TRBV5-1 13 . CASSSTSTDTQYF TGCGCCAGCAGCTCAACAAGCACAGATACGCAGTATTTT
TRBJ1-2 . TRBV5-1 15 . CASSQTTDSYYGYTF TGCGCCAGCAGCCAAACAACCGACAGCTACTATGGCTACACCTTC
TRBJ1-2 TRBD1 TRBV4-1 17 . CASGNRDRGVTNYGYTF TGCGCCAGCGGAAACCGGGACAGGGGTGTTACTAACTATGGCTACACCTTC
TRBJ2-1 . TRBV29-1 15 . CSVGVSRSSYNEQFF TGCAGCGTTGGGGTATCCCGGAGCTCCTACAATGAGCAGTTCTTC
TRBJ1-3 TRBD1 TRBV5-1 18 few CASSRTPPGQLSGNTIYF TGCGCCAGCAGCCGAACCCCGCCGGGACAGCTCTCTGGAAACACCATATATTTT
TRBJ1-5 . TRBV7-2 15 . CASSPQLLSNQPQHF TGTGCCAGCAGCCCTCAATTGCTAAGCAATCAGCCCCAGCATTTT
TRBJ1-2 . TRBV11-2 16 . CASSLDSTGRVYGYTF TGTGCCAGCAGCTTAGATAGCACAGGGAGGGTGTATGGCTACACCTTC
TRBJ2-7 . TRBV5-5 15 . CASSLSRRGGYEQYF TGTGCCAGCAGCTTGTCCAGACGAGGGGGCTACGAGCAGTACTTC
TRBJ1-4 . TRBV28 16 . CASTTAGGQNNEKLFF TGTGCCAGCACTACCGCCGGAGGACAGAATAATGAAAAACTGTTTTTT
TRBJ2-2 . TRBV28 15 . CASNTANGAPGELFF TGTGCCAGCAACACCGCCAATGGGGCTCCCGGGGAGCTGTTTTTT
TRBJ1-6 TRBD1 TRBV2 15 few CAGQITGVEDSPLHF TGTGCCGGCCAAATTACAGGGGTAGAAGATTCACCCCTCCACTTT
TRBJ1-3 . TRBV7-2 16 once CASSLSQPSSGNTIYF TGTGCCAGCAGCTTATCACAGCCCAGCTCTGGAAACACCATATATTTT
TRBJ2-1 . TRBV2 11 . CASSEDSEQFF TGTGCCAGCAGTGAAGATAGTGAGCAGTTCTTC
TRBJ1-2 TRBD1 TRBV7-8 15 . CASSQTGTGGSGYTF TGTGCCAGCAGCCAGACCGGGACAGGGGGTAGTGGCTACACCTTC